These 19 T cell receptor beta chains were sequenced from one sample in a study of cytomegalovirus exposure and HLA in healthy donors. It was with 60 Vbeta and 13 Jbeta primers that the PCR ran. Sequencing was performed with immunoSEQ multiplex PCR; in TCRdb, only in-frame clones are kept and a portion is missing. The data show roughly 150,000 clones, around 85% seen once. The sample consisted of PBMCs. The source is a male donor in good health and CMV-seronegative.

V and J are TRBV18 and TRBJ1-3, with D possibly matching TRBD1 (5 bases). The CDR3 extends over 15 amino acids. Deletions cut 1 base from V and 6 bases from J, with 13 bases between. Germline V gene data show CDR1 as KGHSH and CDR2 as LQKENI. The CDR3 sequence is CASSPLQDVANTIYF. The CDR3 DNA sequence: TGTGCCAGCTCACCACTACAGGACGTCGCAAACACCATATATTTT.

This clone is a singleton in its sample. Germline is not matched at one junction end, which may reflect a read error. The V and J genes are TRBV7-9 and TRBJ2-7; D perhaps matches TRBD2 (5 bases). Germline CDR1 reads SEHNR; CDR2 reads FQNEAQ (reference sequence). The CDR3 totals 15 residues. Written as DNA, the CDR3 is TGTTCCAGCAGCTTAGCTCGGGGTTACTCAAGCGAGCAGTACTTC. Amino acids: CSSSLARGYSSEQYF.

This rearrangement joins TRBV19 to TRBJ2-4, with TRBD2 as a possible D gene (5 bases). Trimming left V 3 bases short and J 1 base short, with 10 bases between. The V gene's germline CDR1 is LNHDA and CDR2 SQIVND (reference sequence). The CDR3 has 15 residues. The CDR3 DNA reads TGTGCCAGTAGTATCTCGGGGTTTGCCAAAAACATTCAGTACTTC. Translation gives CASSISGFAKNIQYF.

This sequence joins TRBV14 and TRBJ1-2, with 7 bases identical to TRBD1. Trimming took 5 bases from V and 4 from J; bases not matched to a gene: 4. The germline CDR1 and CDR2 sequences are SGHDN and FVKESK. The CDR3 loop spans 13 amino acids. The CDR3 DNA reads TGTGCCAGCAGCAGACGGGACAGCTATGGCTACACCTTC. The encoded protein is CASSRRDSYGYTF.

As DNA, the CDR3 is TGTGCCAGCAGCTTAGGAGGGACAGGACGCTATGGCTACACCTTC. Encoded protein: CASSLGGTGRYGYTF. V gene TRBV7-9 combines with J gene TRBJ1-2, with 8 bases that match TRBD1. This CDR3 contains 15 residues. The V gene end was trimmed by 1 base and the J gene end by 4 bases; junction bases not matched to a gene: 5. Germline lookup yields CDR1 SEHNR and CDR2 FQNEAQ (reference sequence).

This chain uses TRBV27 with TRBJ1-5; 9 bases map to TRBD1. The junction had 4 bases not matched to a gene; V was cut back by 5 bases and J by 2 bases. The length of the CDR3 is 15 residues. Germline assignment: CDR1 MNHEY and CDR2 SMNVEV (reference sequence). The CDR3 loop is CASSDRGLGNQPQHF. DNA of the CDR3: TGTGCCAGCAGTGACAGGGGGTTGGGCAATCAGCCCCAGCATTTT.

This clone was seen once. The chain couples TRBV6-1 to TRBJ2-2, with TRBD2 matching 11 bases. V was pared by 6 bases and J by 4 bases, with 4 bases of the junction left unmatched. The CDR3 is 15 residues long. The germline CDR1 and CDR2 sequences are MNHNS and SASEGT. CDR3 sequence: CASRTGTSGTGELFF. CDR3 bases: TGTGCCAGCAGAACCGGGACTAGCGGCACCGGGGAGCTGTTTTTT.

The chain recombines TRBV5-4 with TRBJ2-5; tentative D call: TRBD1 (6 bases). The V gene's germline CDR1 is SGHNT and CDR2 YYREEE (reference sequence). The CDR3 runs 15 residues. The V and J ends lost 4 bases and 1 base respectively, with 14 bases between them. The CDR3 DNA reads TGTGCCAGCAGCAAGGTGACAGGCGGCCAAGAGACCCAGTACTTC. It specifies CASSKVTGGQETQYF.

The chain uses TRBV7-9 and TRBJ2-3; 12 positions match TRBD2. Trimming removed 1 base from V and 4 bases from J; junction bases left unmatched: 9. The CDR3 spans 18 residues. In germline, CDR1 is SEHNR, CDR2 FQNEAQ (reference sequence). DNA for the CDR3: TGTGCCAGCAGCTTAGTCCGACTAGCGGGGGAGCTCCCAGATACGCAGTATTTT. Translating gives CASSLVRLAGELPDTQYF. Supplemented by reference TRBV7-9 and TRBJ2-3, the full variable domain reads DTGVSQNPRHKITKRGQNVTFRCDPISEHNRLYWYRQTLGQGPEFLTYFQNEAQLEKSRLLSDRFSAERPKGSFSTLEIQRTEQGDSAMYLCASSLVRLAGELPDTQYFGPGTRLTVL.

This clone was observed a handful of times. In nucleotides, the CDR3 is TGTGCCACCCGACGGACAGAAAACTACGAGCAGTACTTC. It encodes CATRRTENYEQYF. The rearrangement joins TRBV6-1 to TRBJ2-7; possible D gene TRBD1, 6 bases. The V and J ends lost 10 bases and 3 bases respectively, with 16 bases between them. Germline V gene lookup returns CDR1 MNHNS and CDR2 SASEGT. This CDR3 is built from 13 residues.

The chain recombines TRBV5-1 with TRBJ1-1, with D possibly matching TRBD1 (5 bases). Germline CDR1 is SGHRS and CDR2 is YFSETQ. V was trimmed by 5 bases and J by 4 bases, leaving 15 bases between them. The CDR3 has 14 amino acids. Here the CDR3 reads CASSSQGGVTEAFF. CDR3 coding DNA: TGCGCCAGCAGTAGTCAGGGAGGAGTCACTGAAGCTTTCTTT.

This clone is a singleton in its sample. The genes are TRBV18 and TRBJ1-2; no clear D. V lost 5 bases to trimming and J lost 6 bases, with 19 bases between them. The length of the CDR3 is 15 residues. Per germline, CDR1 KGHSH and CDR2 LQKENI. The CDR3 protein is CASSAEPRVDHGYTF. The CDR3 DNA reads as TGTGCCAGCTCAGCCGAACCCCGGGTGGATCATGGCTACACCTTC.

The chain recombines TRBV7-6 with TRBJ2-2, with TRBD2 identical over 7 bases. The V and J ends lost 8 bases and 6 bases, in that order; junction bases with no gene match: 12. This CDR3 region has 15 residues. Looked up from germline, CDR1 is SGHVS and CDR2 is FNYEAQ. The CDR3 DNA is TGTGCCAGCGGGGGGGACCCTCGAAGCGCCGGGGAGCTGTTTTTT. Protein product: CASGGDPRSAGELFF.

This clone has more than one count but fewer than ten. The rearrangement joins TRBV10-3 to TRBJ2-7; D possibly corresponds to TRBD2 (6 bases). The CDR3 spans 12 residues. The germline gives CDR1 ENHRY, CDR2 SYGVKD. V lost 8 bases and J 3 bases, leaving 11 bases between the germline ends. The CDR3 protein is CAISGADYEQYF. The DNA for the CDR3 is TGTGCCATCTCGGGAGCGGACTACGAGCAGTACTTC.

This clone was seen only once. This chain joins TRBV7-2 and TRBJ2-2, with a possible D match to TRBD2 (5 bases). The CDR3 is made up of 17 amino acids. Germline V gives CDR1 SGHTA, CDR2 FQGNSA. The V and J ends lost 0 bases and 4 bases respectively, with 15 bases between them. The CDR3 DNA reads TGTGCCAGCAGCTTAGCGAGTTCTAGCTATCGCACCGGGGAGCTGTTTTTT. It is translated as CASSLASSSYRTGELFF.

The chain combines TRBV7-2 with TRBJ2-3; D might be TRBD1 (7 bases). The V end lost 2 bases, the J end lost 6 bases, and 12 bases lay between the germline ends. Germline lookup yields CDR1 SGHTA and CDR2 FQGNSA. The CDR3 has 14 amino acids. The CDR3 here is CASSLIPGGDTQYF. The CDR3 DNA follows: TGTGCCAGCAGCTTAATCCCAGGGGGGGATACGCAGTATTTT.

The chain links TRBV2 to TRBJ2-7, with 10 positions matching TRBD1. CDR3 size: 14 residues. CDR1 is SNHLY, CDR2 FYNNEI, per germline. J was trimmed by 5 bases and V by 5 bases; bases with no gene match: 6. CDR3 coding DNA: TGTGCCAGCAGTCGAGCCGGACAGGGGGACGAGCAGTACTTC. It specifies CASSRAGQGDEQYF.

The V call is TRBV9, the J call TRBJ2-4; 11 bases fit TRBD1. Losses at the gene ends were 3 bases for V and 1 base for J; bases not matched to a gene: 18. CDR3 length equals 21 residues. CDR1 SGDLS and CDR2 YYNGEE come from the germline V gene. Here the CDR3 reads CASSASIGGDRGVGAKNIQYF. CDR3 nucleotide sequence: TGTGCCAGCAGCGCTAGTATTGGGGGGGACAGGGGGGTAGGGGCCAAAAACATTCAGTACTTC.

J is TRBJ2-7 and V is TRBV10-3; 7 positions agree with TRBD2. The V and J ends lost 4 bases and 6 bases, in that order; junction bases with no gene match: 9. CDR3 size: 14 residues. CDR1 and CDR2 from the germline V gene are ENHRY and SYGVKD. The CDR3 here is CAISVWRGYFEQYF. CDR3 coding DNA: TGTGCCATCAGTGTATGGCGGGGGTATTTCGAGCAGTACTTC.